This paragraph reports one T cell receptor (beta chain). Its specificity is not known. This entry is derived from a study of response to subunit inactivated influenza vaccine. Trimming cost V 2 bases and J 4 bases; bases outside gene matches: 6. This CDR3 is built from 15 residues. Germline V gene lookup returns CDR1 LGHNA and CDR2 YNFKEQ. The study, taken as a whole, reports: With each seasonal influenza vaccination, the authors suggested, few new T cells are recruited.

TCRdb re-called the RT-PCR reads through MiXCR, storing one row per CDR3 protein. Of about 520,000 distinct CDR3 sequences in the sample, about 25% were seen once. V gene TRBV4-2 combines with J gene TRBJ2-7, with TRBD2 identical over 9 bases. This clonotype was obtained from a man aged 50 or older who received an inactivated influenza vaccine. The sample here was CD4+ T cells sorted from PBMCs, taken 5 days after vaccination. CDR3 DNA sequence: TGTGCCAGCAGCCAACGCCCTAGCGGGGATTACGAGCAGTACTTC. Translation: CASSQRPSGDYEQYF.